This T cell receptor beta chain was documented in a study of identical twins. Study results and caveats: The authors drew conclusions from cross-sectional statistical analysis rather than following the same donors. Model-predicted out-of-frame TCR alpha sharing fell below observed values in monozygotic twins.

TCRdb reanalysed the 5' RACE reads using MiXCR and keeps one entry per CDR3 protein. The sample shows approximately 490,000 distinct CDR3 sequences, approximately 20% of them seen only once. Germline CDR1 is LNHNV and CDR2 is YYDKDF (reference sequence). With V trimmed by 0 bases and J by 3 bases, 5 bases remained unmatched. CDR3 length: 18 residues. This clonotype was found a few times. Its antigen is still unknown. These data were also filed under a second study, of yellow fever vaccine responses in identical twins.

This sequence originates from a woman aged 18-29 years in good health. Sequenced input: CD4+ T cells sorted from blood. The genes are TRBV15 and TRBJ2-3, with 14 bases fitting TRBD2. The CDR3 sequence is CATSRDPRTSGRTDTQYF. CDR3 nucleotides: TGTGCCACCAGCAGAGATCCCCGGACTAGCGGGAGGACAGATACGCAGTATTTT.